Below, one T cell receptor (beta chain) is given with its context. Antigen unknown. Samples of blood were obtained at baseline, on cycle 4 day 1, and on cycle 7 day 1. The entry originates in a study of OX40 agonist ivuxolimab in advanced cancers. On the study more broadly: It was ivuxolimab, an agonistic anti-OX40 (CD134) antibody, that patients were treated with.

Per germline, CDR1 MNHNY and CDR2 SVGAGI (reference sequence). Losses at the gene ends were 5 bases for V and 4 bases for J; bases not matched to a gene: 4. The CDR3 contains 13 residues. Method: immunoSEQ multiplex PCR; TCRdb's copy keeps in-frame clones and lacks some. The sample shows 40,000 to 60,000 clones, over 75% of them seen only once. Study-wide results and caveats: Dosing at 0.1 to 3.0 mg/kg was accompanied by clonal expansion of CD4+ and CD8+ blood T cells by week 6. More expanded clones were found, on average, in CD8+ than in CD4+ T cells.

This clonotype was sampled from an adult with an advanced solid tumor such as melanoma, head and neck, liver or kidney cancer. This specimen was CD4+ or CD8+ T cells sorted from blood, taken in a trial of the OX40 agonist ivuxolimab. The chain is built from TRBV6-6 and TRBJ1-1; 7 positions agree with TRBD1. CDR3 bases: TGTGCCAGCAGTACCCACAGGGGCACTGAAGCTTTCTTT. It is translated as CASSTHRGTEAFF.